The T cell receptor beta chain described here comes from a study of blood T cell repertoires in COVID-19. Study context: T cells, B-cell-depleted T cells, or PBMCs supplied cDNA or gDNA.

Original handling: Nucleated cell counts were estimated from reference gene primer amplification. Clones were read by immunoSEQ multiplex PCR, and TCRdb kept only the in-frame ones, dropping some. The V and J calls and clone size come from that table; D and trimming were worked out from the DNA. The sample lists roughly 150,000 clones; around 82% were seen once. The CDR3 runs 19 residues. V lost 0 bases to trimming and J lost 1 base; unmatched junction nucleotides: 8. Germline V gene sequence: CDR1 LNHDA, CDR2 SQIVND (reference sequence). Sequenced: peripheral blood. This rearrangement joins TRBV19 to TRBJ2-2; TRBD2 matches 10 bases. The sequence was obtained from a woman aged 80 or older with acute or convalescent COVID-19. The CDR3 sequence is CASSIDLAGDFVNTGELFF. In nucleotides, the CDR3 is TGTGCCAGTAGTATAGATCTAGCGGGGGACTTCGTGAACACCGGGGAGCTGTTTTTT.